These 7 T cell receptor beta chains were sequenced from one sample in a study of blood T cell repertoires in COVID-19. Only in-frame clones appear in the TCRdb table, and some are missing; sequencing was by immunoSEQ multiplex PCR. The sample carries about 280,000 clones, 83% recorded once. Source material: peripheral blood. Receptor source: a woman in her fifties or sixties who had recovered from COVID-19.

This chain connects TRBV4-1 to TRBJ1-5, with D uncertain. Germline CDR1 and CDR2: MGHRA and YSYEKL. Between the trimmed V and J ends, which lost 1 base and 6 bases, there was a span of 10 bases. The CDR3 extends over 14 amino acids. CDR3 sequence: CASSQALRGQPQHF. The CDR3 nucleotides are TGCGCCAGCAGCCAAGCGTTACGAGGTCAGCCCCAGCATTTT.

The V and J genes are TRBV12-3 or TRBV12-4 and TRBJ2-2; no definite D call. CDR3 length: 12 amino acids. The V end lost 7 bases, the J end lost 6 bases, and 9 bases lay between the germline ends. The CDR3 loop is CASIRGAGELFF. CDR3 sequence (DNA): TGTGCCAGCATACGAGGTGCCGGGGAGCTGTTTTTT.

This clone was seen once. The chain employs TRBV15 and TRBJ2-5, with TRBD2 matching over 9 bases. V gave up 5 bases and J gave up 1 base; unmatched junction bases: 5. The V gene's germline CDR1 is LNHNV and CDR2 YYDKDF (reference sequence). The CDR3 has 15 amino acids. CDR3 sequence reads: CATSGTSLIQETQYF. CDR3 bases: TGTGCCACCAGCGGGACTAGCCTAATCCAAGAGACCCAGTACTTC.

The CDR3 reads CASSLGDAAGELFF. CDR3 bases: TGTGCCAGCAGCTTAGGAGACGCGGCCGGGGAGCTGTTTTTT. This rearrangement joins TRBV7-3 to TRBJ2-2; D unresolved. CDR1 and CDR2 (germline): SGHTA, FQGTGA. CDR3 length: 14 residues. V was cut by 2 bases and J by 6 bases, with 10 bases left in between.

The chain recombines TRBV7-9 with TRBJ2-5, with D perhaps matching TRBD2 (6 bases). CDR3 length: 14 amino acids. Germline-derived CDR1 and CDR2 are SEHNR and FQNEAQ (reference sequence). The V gene lost 2 bases and the J gene lost 5 bases, with 12 bases spanning the gap. As DNA, the CDR3 is TGTGCCAGCAGCTTAAGACTAGAACGGGAGACCCAGTACTTC. This encodes CASSLRLERETQYF.

The chain combines TRBV24-1 with TRBJ2-7; the D gene is possibly TRBD1 (5 bases). V was clipped by 6 bases and J by 0 bases, with 8 bases between them. The CDR3 length is 13 residues. Germline V CDR1 and CDR2: KGHDR, SFDVKD. The CDR3 region is CATSQGSSYEQYF. In DNA, the CDR3 is TGTGCCACCAGTCAGGGCAGCTCCTACGAGCAGTACTTC.

The J gene is TRBJ2-2, the V gene TRBV7-3, with D possibly matching TRBD1 (5 bases). Germline V gene data show CDR1 as SGHTA and CDR2 as FQGTGA. The CDR3 length is 16 residues. With 1 base removed from V and 2 bases from J, the gap between germline ends came to 11 bases. The CDR3 is CASSLMGLDNTGELFF. DNA of the CDR3: TGTGCCAGCAGCTTAATGGGGCTAGACAACACCGGGGAGCTGTTTTTT.